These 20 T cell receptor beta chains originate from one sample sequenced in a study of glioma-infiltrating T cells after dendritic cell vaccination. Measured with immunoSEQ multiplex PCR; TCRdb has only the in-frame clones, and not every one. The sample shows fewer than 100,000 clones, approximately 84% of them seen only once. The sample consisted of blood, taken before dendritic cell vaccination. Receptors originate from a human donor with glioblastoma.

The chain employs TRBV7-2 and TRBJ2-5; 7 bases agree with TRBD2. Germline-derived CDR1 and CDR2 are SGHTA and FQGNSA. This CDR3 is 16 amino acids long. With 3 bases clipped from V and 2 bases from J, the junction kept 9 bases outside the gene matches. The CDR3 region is CASSLRASGQQETQYF. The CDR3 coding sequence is TGTGCCAGCAGCTTGAGGGCTAGCGGCCAACAAGAGACCCAGTACTTC.

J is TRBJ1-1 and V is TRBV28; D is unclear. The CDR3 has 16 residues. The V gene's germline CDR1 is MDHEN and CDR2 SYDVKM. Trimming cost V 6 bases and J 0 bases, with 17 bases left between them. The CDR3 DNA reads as TGTGCCAGCAGATCCCCCGATAGAATCATGAACACTGAAGCTTTCTTT. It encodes CASRSPDRIMNTEAFF.

The CDR3 reads CASSLSGRGGNQPQHF. The CDR3 coding sequence is TGTGCCAGCAGTTTATCCGGCAGGGGGGGCAATCAGCCCCAGCATTTT. The chain joins TRBV28 to TRBJ1-5, with 7 positions matching TRBD1. The J segment lost 2 bases and the V segment lost 1 base, leaving 5 bases of the junction unmatched. Germline CDR1 MDHEN, CDR2 SYDVKM. This CDR3 is 16 amino acids long.

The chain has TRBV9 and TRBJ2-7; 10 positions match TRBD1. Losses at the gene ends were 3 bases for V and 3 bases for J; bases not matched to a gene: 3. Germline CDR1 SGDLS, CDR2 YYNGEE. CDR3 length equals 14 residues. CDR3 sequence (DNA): TGTGCCAGCAGCGCCGGGACAGGGGTCTACGAGCAGTACTTC. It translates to CASSAGTGVYEQYF.

CDR3 nucleotide sequence: TGTGCCAGCAGTTTATCTGACAGATACGAGCAGTACTTC. Translating gives CASSLSDRYEQYF. The V call is TRBV27, the J call TRBJ2-7; a possible D gene is TRBD1 (5 bases). The V gene's germline CDR1 is MNHEY and CDR2 SMNVEV (reference sequence). Trimming took off 0 bases at V and 4 bases at J, with 7 bases between the two ends. CDR3 length: 13 amino acids.

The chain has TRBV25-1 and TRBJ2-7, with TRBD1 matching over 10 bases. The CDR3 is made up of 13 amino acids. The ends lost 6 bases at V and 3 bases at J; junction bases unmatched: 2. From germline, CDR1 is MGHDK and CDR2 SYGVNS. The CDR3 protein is CASRGDRGYEQYF. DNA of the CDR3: TGTGCCAGCAGGGGGGACAGGGGCTACGAGCAGTACTTC.

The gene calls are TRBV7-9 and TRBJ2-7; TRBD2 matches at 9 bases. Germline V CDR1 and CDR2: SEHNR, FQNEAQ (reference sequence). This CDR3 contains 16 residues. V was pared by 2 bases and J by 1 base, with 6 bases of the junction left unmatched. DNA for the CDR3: TGTGCCAGCAGCTTAATTGGCGGGAGGGGATCCTACGAGCAGTACTTC. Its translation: CASSLIGGRGSYEQYF.

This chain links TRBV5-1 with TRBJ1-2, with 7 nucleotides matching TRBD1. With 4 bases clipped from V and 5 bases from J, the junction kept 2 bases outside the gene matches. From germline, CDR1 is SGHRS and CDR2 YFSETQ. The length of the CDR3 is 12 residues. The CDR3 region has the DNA TGCGCCAGCAGCCAGGGACAGTATGGCTACACCTTC. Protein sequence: CASSQGQYGYTF.

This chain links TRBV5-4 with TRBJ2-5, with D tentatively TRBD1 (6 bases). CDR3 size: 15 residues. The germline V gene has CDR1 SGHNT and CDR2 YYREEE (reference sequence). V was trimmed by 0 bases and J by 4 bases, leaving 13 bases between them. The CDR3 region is CASSLDQGLAETQYF. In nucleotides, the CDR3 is TGTGCCAGCAGCTTGGACCAGGGGCTTGCAGAGACCCAGTACTTC.

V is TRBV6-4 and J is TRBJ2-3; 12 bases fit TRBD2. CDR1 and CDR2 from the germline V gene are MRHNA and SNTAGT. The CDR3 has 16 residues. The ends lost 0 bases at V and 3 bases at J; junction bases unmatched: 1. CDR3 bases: TGTGCCAGCAGTGACTCTCTAGCGGGGGGGACAGATACGCAGTATTTT. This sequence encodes CASSDSLAGGTDTQYF.

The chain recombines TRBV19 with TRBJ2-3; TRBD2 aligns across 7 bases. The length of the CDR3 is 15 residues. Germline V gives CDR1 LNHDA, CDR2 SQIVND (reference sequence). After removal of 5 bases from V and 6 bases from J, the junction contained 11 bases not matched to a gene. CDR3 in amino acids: CASSWAGEGTDTQYF. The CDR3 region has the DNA TGTGCCAGTAGTTGGGCGGGGGAGGGTACGGATACGCAGTATTTT. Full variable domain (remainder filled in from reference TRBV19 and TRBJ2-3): DGGITQSPKYLFRKEGQNVTLSCEQNLNHDAMYWYRQDPGQGLRLIYYSQIVNDFQKGDIAEGYSVSREKKESFPLTVTSAQKNPTAFYLCASSWAGEGTDTQYFGPGTRLTVL.

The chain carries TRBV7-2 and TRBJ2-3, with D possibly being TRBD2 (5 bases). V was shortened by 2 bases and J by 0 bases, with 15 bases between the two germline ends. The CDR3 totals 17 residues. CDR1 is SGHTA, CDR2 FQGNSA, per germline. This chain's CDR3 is CASSLSVGGSSTDTQYF. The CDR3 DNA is TGTGCCAGCAGCTTATCCGTTGGAGGCTCTAGCACAGATACGCAGTATTTT.

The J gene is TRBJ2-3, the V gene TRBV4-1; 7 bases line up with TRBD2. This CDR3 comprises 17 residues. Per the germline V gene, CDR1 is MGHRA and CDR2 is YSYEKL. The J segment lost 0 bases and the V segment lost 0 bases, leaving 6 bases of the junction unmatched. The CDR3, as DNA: TGCGCCAGCAGCCAAGATTCCAGCGGGGATAGCACAGATACGCAGTATTTT. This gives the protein CASSQDSSGDSTDTQYF.

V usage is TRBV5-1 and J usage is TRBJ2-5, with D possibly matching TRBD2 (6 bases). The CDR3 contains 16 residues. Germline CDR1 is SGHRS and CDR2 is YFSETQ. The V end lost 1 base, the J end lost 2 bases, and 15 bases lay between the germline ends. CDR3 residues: CASSLLIAEVQETQYF. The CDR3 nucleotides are TGCGCCAGCAGCTTGTTGATAGCGGAAGTACAAGAGACCCAGTACTTC.

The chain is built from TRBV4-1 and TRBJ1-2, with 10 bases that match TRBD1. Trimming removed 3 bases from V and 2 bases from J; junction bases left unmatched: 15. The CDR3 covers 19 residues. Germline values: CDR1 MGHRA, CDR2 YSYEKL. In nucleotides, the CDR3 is TGCGCCAGCAGCCATCGCCAGGGGGGACAGGGGAAAACAAACTATGGCTACACCTTC. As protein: CASSHRQGGQGKTNYGYTF.

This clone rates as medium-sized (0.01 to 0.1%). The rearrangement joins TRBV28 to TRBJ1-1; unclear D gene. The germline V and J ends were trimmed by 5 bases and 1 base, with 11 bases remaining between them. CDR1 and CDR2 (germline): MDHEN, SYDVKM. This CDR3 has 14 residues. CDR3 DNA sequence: TGTGCCAGCAGTCCCCCCCGGGAGAACACTGAAGCTTTCTTT. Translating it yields CASSPPRENTEAFF.

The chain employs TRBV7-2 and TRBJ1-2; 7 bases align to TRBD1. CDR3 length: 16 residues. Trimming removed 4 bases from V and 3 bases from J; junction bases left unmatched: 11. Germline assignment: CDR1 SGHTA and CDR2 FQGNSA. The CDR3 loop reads CASSSPEGQKDYGYTF. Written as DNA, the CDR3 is TGTGCCAGCAGCTCTCCGGAGGGACAGAAAGACTATGGCTACACCTTC.

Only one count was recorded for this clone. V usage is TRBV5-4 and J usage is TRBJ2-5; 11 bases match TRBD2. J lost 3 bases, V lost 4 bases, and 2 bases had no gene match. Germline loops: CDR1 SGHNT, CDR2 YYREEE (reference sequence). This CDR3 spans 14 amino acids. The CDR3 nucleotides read TGTGCCAGCAGCCTGACTAGCGGGGAAGAGACCCAGTACTTC. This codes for CASSLTSGEETQYF. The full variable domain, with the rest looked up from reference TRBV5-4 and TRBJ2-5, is ETGVTQSPTHLIKTRGQQVTLRCSSQSGHNTVSWYQQALGQGPQFIFQYYREEENGRGNFPPRFSGLQFPNYSSELNVNALELDDSALYLCASSLTSGEETQYFGPGTRLLVL.

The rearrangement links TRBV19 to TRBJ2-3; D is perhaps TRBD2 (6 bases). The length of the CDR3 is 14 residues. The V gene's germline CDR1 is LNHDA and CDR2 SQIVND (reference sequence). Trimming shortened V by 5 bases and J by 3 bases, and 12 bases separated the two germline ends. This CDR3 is CASSAWRGTDTQYF. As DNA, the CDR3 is TGTGCCAGTAGTGCCTGGAGGGGAACAGATACGCAGTATTTT.

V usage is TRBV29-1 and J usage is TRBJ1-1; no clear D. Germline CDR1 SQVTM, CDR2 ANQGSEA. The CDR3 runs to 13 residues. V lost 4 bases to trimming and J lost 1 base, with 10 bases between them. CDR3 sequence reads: CSVVEGRNTEAFF. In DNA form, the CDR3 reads TGCAGCGTTGTGGAGGGCCGGAACACTGAAGCTTTCTTT.